A single sample is the source of the 9 T cell receptor beta chains below, sequenced in a study of regulatory T cells in long-lasting Graves disease. Arm-PCR of CDR3 regions with iRepertoire HTBI primers generated TCR beta libraries. TCRdb called the multiplex PCR reads again in MiXCR, with one record for every CDR3 protein. The sample shows a few hundred thousand distinct CDR3 sequences, about a quarter of them seen only once. Time point noted: persistent/refractory GD, antithyroid drugs over 5 years with positive TRAb. Construction of the TCR library relied on RNA isolated from PBMCs. Sequencing used peripheral blood mononuclear cells (PBMCs), obtained when the disease was refractory, from a patient treated with antithyroid drugs. The origin of the receptors is a female donor with Graves disease.

The CDR3 nucleotides are TGTGCCAGCAGTTACTCGGGCAGCACTTACGAGCAGTACTTC. Amino acids: CASSYSGSTYEQYF. The chain employs TRBV6-5 and TRBJ2-7, with D hard to call. The germline CDR1 and CDR2 sequences are MNHEY and SVGAGI. V was pared by 0 bases and J by 4 bases, with 10 bases between. The CDR3 is 14 residues long.

This clonotype was detected a few times. This chain joins TRBV6-1 and TRBJ2-7; D is ambiguous. The CDR3 extends over 15 amino acids. The germline CDR1 and CDR2 sequences are MNHNS and SASEGT. The ends were cut back, 6 bases at V and 2 bases at J, with 17 bases in the middle. The CDR3 spells CASSPEAIVTYEQYF. The CDR3 DNA reads as TGTGCCAGCAGCCCCGAGGCTATCGTAACCTACGAGCAGTACTTC.

This clonotype was found a few times. This rearrangement joins TRBV20-1 to TRBJ1-5; D is possibly TRBD1 (5 bases). This CDR3 has 16 residues. Germline assignment: CDR1 DFQATT and CDR2 SNEGSKA (reference sequence). V was clipped by 6 bases and J by 0 bases, with 18 bases between them. CDR3 amino acids: CSALGGGGSSNQPQHF. CDR3 bases: TGCAGTGCCTTGGGGGGGGGGGGAAGTAGCAATCAGCCCCAGCATTTT.

The chain combines TRBV6-4 with TRBJ2-2, with TRBD2 as a possible D gene (6 bases). V was trimmed by 0 bases and J by 1 base, leaving 15 bases between them. CDR1 MRHNA and CDR2 SNTAGT come from the germline V gene. The CDR3 is made up of 18 amino acids. The CDR3 nucleotides are TGTGCCAGCAGTGACTCGAGGGCTAGCGTTATGAACACCGGGGAGCTGTTTTTT. It specifies CASSDSRASVMNTGELFF.

V gene TRBV6-1 combines with J gene TRBJ2-7, with 10 bases identical to TRBD2. Germline V gene sequence: CDR1 MNHNS, CDR2 SASEGT. There are 14 residues in the CDR3. V trimming: 7 bases; J trimming: 6 bases; junction bases outside the gene matches: 9. The CDR3 spells CASTQAGGYREQYF. DNA of the CDR3: TGTGCCAGCACCCAAGCGGGAGGGTACCGCGAGCAGTACTTC.

This clonotype was observed many times. The chain uses TRBV12-3 or TRBV12-4 and TRBJ2-5, with 11 bases that match TRBD2. The CDR3 covers 16 residues. V lost 7 bases and J lost 5; bases outside the gene matches: 12. The CDR3 nucleotides read TGTGCCAGCACCCTCGGACTAGCGGGCCCCCGGGAGACCCAGTACTTC. It is translated as CASTLGLAGPRETQYF.

This clonotype has just a few counts. The CDR3 carries no conserved terminal phenylalanine or tryptophan, so it likely arises from a read error. The DNA is omitted, as the CDR3 cannot be located on it reliably, and the CDR3 follows TCRdb's listing. This sequence joins TRBV10-3 and TRBJ1-5. The CDR3 contains 10 residues when both ends are counted. The V gene's germline CDR1 is ENHRY and CDR2 SYGVKD. The CDR3 reads CAISGEGTRI.

This clonotype was seen more than once but under ten times. The chain has TRBV19 and TRBJ1-5; TRBD1 agrees at 7 bases. From germline, CDR1 is LNHDA and CDR2 SQIVND (reference sequence). The CDR3 contains 15 residues. The J segment lost 7 bases and the V segment lost 6 bases, leaving 12 bases of the junction unmatched. CDR3 DNA: TGTGCCAGTAGACCCGGGCCAAGGGGGCGGCAGCCCCAGCATTTT. Amino acid sequence: CASRPGPRGRQPQHF.

The chain employs TRBV4-3 and TRBJ1-2; TRBD1 aligns across 11 bases. Trimming cost V 3 bases and J 5 bases; bases outside gene matches: 5. The germline CDR1 and CDR2 sequences are LGHNA and YSLEER. The CDR3 sequence is 15 residues long. CDR3 amino acids: CASSHLGQGGYGYTF. CDR3 in DNA: TGCGCCAGCAGCCACCTGGGACAGGGGGGGTATGGCTACACCTTC.